The T cell receptor beta chain described here comes from a study of CXCR3-negative and CXCR3-positive naive CD8 T cells. Each TRB cDNA library was prepared by 5' RACE (with UMI labels). After re-calling the 5' RACE reads, TCRdb lists one entry per CDR3 protein, DNA absent. The specimen's table records some 140,000 distinct CDR3 sequences. Remarks on this clonotype: Its antigen is as yet unknown.

Regarding the study as a whole: The TRB CDR3s that CXCR3-positive naive cells carried were more hydrophobic than those of CXCR3-negative naive cells.

This CDR3 region has 12 residues. Germline V gene sequence: CDR1 WSHSY, CDR2 SAAADI. This sequence originates from a human donor in good health. Some clones in this sample may be carry-over from other donors' samples. Sequencing used naive CXCR3+ CD8+ T cells from blood. The subset was: CD45RO-CCR7+CD27+CD95- naive CD8+ T cells expressing CXCR3 (TNR3+). The rearrangement links TRBV10-2 to TRBJ1-1. Here the CDR3 reads CASSGAYTEAFF.